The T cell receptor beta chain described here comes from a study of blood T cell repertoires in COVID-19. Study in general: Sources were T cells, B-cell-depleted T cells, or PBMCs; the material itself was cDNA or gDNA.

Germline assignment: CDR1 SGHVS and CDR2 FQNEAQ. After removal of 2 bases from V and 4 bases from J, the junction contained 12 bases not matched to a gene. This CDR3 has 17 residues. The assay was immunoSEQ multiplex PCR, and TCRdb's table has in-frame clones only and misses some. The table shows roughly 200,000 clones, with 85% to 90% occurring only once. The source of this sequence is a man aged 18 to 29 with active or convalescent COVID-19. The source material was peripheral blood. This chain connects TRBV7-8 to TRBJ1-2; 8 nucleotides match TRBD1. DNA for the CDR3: TGTGCCAGCAGCTTACTCGGGTCGGCAGGGGGCGGCTATGGCTACACCTTC. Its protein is CASSLLGSAGGGYGYTF.